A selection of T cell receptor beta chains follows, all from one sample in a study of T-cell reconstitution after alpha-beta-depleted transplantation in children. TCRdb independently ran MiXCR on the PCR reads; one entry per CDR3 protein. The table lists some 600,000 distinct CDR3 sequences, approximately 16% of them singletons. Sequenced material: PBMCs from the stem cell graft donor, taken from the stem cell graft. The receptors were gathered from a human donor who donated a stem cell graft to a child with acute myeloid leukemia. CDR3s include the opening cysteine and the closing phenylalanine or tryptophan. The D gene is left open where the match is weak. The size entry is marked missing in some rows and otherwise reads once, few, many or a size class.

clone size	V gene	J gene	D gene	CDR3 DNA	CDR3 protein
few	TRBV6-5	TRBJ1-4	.	TGTGCCAGCAGTTACAGCGGGACGGAGGGGCTCGGGGGAAAACTGTTTTTT	CASSYSGTEGLGGKLFF
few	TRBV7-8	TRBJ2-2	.	TGTGCCAGCAACTCCGACAGTCACACCGGGGAGCTGTTTTTT	CASNSDSHTGELFF
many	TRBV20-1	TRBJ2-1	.	TGCAGTGCTGGCGGGACAGAGAATTACAATGAGCAGTTCTTC	CSAGGTENYNEQFF
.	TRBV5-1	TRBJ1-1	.	TGCGCCAGCAGCTTCCGGGGGGCAACGATGAACACTGAAGCTTTCTTT	CASSFRGATMNTEAFF
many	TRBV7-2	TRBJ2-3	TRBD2	TGTGCCAGCAGCTCACTAGCGGGGGGGCAGTATTTT	CASSSLAGGQYF
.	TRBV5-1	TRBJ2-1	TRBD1	TGCGCCAGCAGCTTGCGCCTAGGGACAGACTACAATGAGCGGTTCTTC	CASSLRLGTDYNERFF
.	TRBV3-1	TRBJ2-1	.	TGTGCCAGCAGCCAATTCGGGGGTGAGCAGTTCTTC	CASSQFGGEQFF
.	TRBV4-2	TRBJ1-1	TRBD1	TGTGCCAGCAGCCAACAGACAGGGGGAAATACTGAAGCTTTCTTT	CASSQQTGGNTEAFF
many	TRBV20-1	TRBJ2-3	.	TGCAGTGCCCCTGGAGGCCTTAGCACAGATACGCAGTATTTT	CSAPGGLSTDTQYF
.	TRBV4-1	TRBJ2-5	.	TGCGCCAGCAGCCAAGTAGAGGGGCTGGTGACCCAGTACTTC	CASSQVEGLVTQYF
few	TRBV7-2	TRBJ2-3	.	TGTGCCAGCAGCTTAAACCCGGGGGCCCCCACAGATACGCAGTATTTT	CASSLNPGAPTDTQYF
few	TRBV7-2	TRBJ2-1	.	TGTGCCAGCAGCTCAAGGCTTTCTGTCGCTCCTCCCCCAGGGAAGTTCTTC	CASSSRLSVAPPPGKFF
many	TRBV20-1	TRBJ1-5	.	TGCAGTGCTAGACCAACTCCCTATAGCAATCAGCCCCAGCATTTT	CSARPTPYSNQPQHF
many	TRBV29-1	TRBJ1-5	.	TGCAGCGTTGGGGGACAAGGTAATCAGCCCCAGCATTTT	CSVGGQGNQPQHF
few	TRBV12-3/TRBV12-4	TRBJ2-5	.	TGTGCCAGCAGAAGGGACGGAGAAGAGACCCAGTACTTC	CASRRDGEETQYF
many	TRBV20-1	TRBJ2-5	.	TGCAGTGCTAGAGCCCATTTTGGCCCTCAAGAGACCCAGTACTTC	CSARAHFGPQETQYF
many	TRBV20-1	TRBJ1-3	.	TGCAGTGTCTCGGCATCAGGGGTTGGAAACACCATATATTTT	CSVSASGVGNTIYF
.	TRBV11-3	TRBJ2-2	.	TGTGCCAGCACTAGGACTGCGGGGGAGCTGTTTTTT	CASTRTAGELFF
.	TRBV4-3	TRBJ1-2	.	TGCGCCAGCAGCCTACGGGCTGGGAGCTATGGCTACACCTTC	CASSLRAGSYGYTF
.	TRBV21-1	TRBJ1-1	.	TGTGCCAGCAGCCCCTTGGAGGGAAAGAACACTGAAGCTTTCTTT	CASSPLEGKNTEAFF
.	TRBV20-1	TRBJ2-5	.	TGCAGTGCTCCTGACCCCGGGCTAGTCGGAGAGACCCAGTACTTC	CSAPDPGLVGETQYF
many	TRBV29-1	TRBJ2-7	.	TGCAGCGTTGAAGGAGGACAGCCCTACGAGCAGTACTTC	CSVEGGQPYEQYF
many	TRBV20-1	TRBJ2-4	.	TGCAGTGCAACGGGACTCACTGTAAACATTCAGTACTTC	CSATGLTVNIQYF
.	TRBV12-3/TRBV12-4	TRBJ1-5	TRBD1	TGTGCCAGCAGCCAGGGGACAGGAACCACGCTAAATCAGCCCCAGCATTTT	CASSQGTGTTLNQPQHF
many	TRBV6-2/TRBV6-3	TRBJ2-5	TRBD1	TGTGCCAGCAGTTACGGTCCAGGGGGGACCCAGTACTTC	CASSYGPGGTQYF
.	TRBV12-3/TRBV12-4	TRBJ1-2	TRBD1	TGTGCCAGCACCGAGACAGGGCTCTATGGCTACACCTTC	CASTETGLYGYTF
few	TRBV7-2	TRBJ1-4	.	TGTGCCAGCAGCTTACGGGCCAGGATCAATGAAAAACTGTTTTTT	CASSLRARINEKLFF
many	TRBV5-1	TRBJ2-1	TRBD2	TGCGCCAGCAGCTTGGGGCGGGGGGGCCGGAATGAGCAGTTCTTC	CASSLGRGGRNEQFF
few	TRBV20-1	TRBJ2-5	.	TGCAGTGCCAGGACGCCAGAAGAGACCCAGTACTTC	CSARTPEETQYF
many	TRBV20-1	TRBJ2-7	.	TGCAGTGCTACCGACTACTTGGGTACAAACCCGCTTACGGACGAGCAGTACTTC	CSATDYLGTNPLTDEQYF
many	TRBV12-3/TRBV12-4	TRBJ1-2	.	TGTGCCAGCAGTTTACGCGGCTTGGGCTATGGCTACACCTTC	CASSLRGLGYGYTF
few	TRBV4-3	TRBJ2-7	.	TGCGCCAGCAGCCAAGAGATGGTTACGGGTGAGCAGTACTTC	CASSQEMVTGEQYF
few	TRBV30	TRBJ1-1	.	TGTGCCTGGAGTGTACGTAGGGGCAGTACTGAAGCTTTCTTT	CAWSVRRGSTEAFF
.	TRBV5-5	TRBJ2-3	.	TGTGCCAGCAGCCCGGGGACTGGCCAAGCTACAGATACGCAGTATTTT	CASSPGTGQATDTQYF
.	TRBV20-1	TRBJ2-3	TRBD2	TGCAGTGCTACCCCCATGGAGGCAAGCGGGGGGGCCCTCTCTGATACGCAGTATTTT	CSATPMEASGGALSDTQYF
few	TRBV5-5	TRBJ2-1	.	TGTGCCAGCAGCGGGGGGCTGGATAGCGGAGTCAATGAGCAGTTCTTC	CASSGGLDSGVNEQFF
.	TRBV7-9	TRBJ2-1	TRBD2	TGTGCCAGCTCGTGGGTTAGCGGGGGCCTCAATGAGCAGTTCTTC	CASSWVSGGLNEQFF
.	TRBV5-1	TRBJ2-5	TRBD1	TGCGCCAGCAGCTTAACAGGGGCCGGGGTCCGAGAGACCCAGTACTTC	CASSLTGAGVRETQYF
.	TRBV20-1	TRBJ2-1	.	TGCTGTGCTAGAGATCCCAGACCCGGCTCCTACAATGAGCAGTTCTTC	CCARDPRPGSYNEQFF
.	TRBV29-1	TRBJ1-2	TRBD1	TGCAGCGTTTGGACAGGTGAAACGTTCCCCCCCTATGGCTACACCTTC	CSVWTGETFPPYGYTF
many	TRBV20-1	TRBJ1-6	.	TGCAGTGCTAGGCAGACAAATTCACCCCTCCACTTT	CSARQTNSPLHF
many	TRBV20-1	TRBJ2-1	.	TGCAGTGCTCGTCCGGGACTTCGTCACAATGAGCAGTTCTTC	CSARPGLRHNEQFF
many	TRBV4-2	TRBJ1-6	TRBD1	TGTGCCAGCAGCCGGGACAGAACGGCACCCCTCCACTTT	CASSRDRTAPLHF
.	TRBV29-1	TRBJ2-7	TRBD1	TGCAGCGTTGTATCCCCAGACAGGGTCTACGAGCAGTACTTC	CSVVSPDRVYEQYF
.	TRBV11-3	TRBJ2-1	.	TGTGCCAGCAGCTTGCGCCAGAATGAGCAGTTCTTC	CASSLRQNEQFF
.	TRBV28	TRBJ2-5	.	TGTGCCAGCAGTTTACAGGTGTCGGCCCAGTACTTC	CASSLQVSAQYF
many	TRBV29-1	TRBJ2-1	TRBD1	TGCAGCGTTGATAGACAGGGCTACAATGAGCAGTTCTTC	CSVDRQGYNEQFF
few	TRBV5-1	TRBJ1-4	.	TGCGCCAGCAGCTTAGGGTATAGAGATGAAAAACTGTTTTTT	CASSLGYRDEKLFF
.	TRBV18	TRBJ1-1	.	TGTGCCAGCTCACCACCGTTAGAAATGAACACTGAAGCTTTCTTT	CASSPPLEMNTEAFF
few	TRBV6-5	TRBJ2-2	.	TGTGCCAGCAGTTACTCTCGGGGGGCGAACGGGGAGCTGTTTTTT	CASSYSRGANGELFF
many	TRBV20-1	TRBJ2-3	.	TGCAGTGCTAGAGACGCCTGGGGGTTCTTCACAGATACGCAGTATTTT	CSARDAWGFFTDTQYF
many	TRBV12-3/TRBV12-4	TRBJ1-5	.	TGTGCCAGCAGTCTCCAGGGAGGAGGCCAGCCCCAGCATTTT	CASSLQGGGQPQHF
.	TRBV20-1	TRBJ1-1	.	TGCAGTGCTAGAGATTCAAGGGGAAAACTCACTGAAGCTTTCTTT	CSARDSRGKLTEAFF
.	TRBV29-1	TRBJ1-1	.	TGCAGCGTTGATTGGGGGGCTGACACTGAAGCTTTCTTT	CSVDWGADTEAFF
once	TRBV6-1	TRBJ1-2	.	TGTGCCAGCAGTGAACTCAGAAGAGCTAACTATGGCTACACCTTC	CASSELRRANYGYTF